These 3 T cell receptor beta chains originate from one sample sequenced in a study of cytomegalovirus exposure and HLA in healthy donors. Produced via immunoSEQ multiplex PCR; TCRdb's table is partial and in-frame only. In the table there are some 160,000 clones, more than 75% of which are singletons. The sequenced sample was PBMCs. These receptors all stem from a man younger than 35 in good health and CMV-seronegative.

This chain connects TRBV4-2 to TRBJ2-1; a weak D match, TRBD2 (5 bases). Trimming removed 4 bases at V and 0 bases at J, with 19 bases between. This CDR3 has 18 residues. From germline, CDR1 is LGHNA and CDR2 YNFKEQ. CDR3 sequence reads: CASSRFSWERSSYNEQFF. In DNA, the CDR3 is TGTGCCAGCAGCCGCTTCAGCTGGGAGCGGAGCTCCTACAATGAGCAGTTCTTC.

Details on this clone: The junction departs from the called germline gene at one end, perhaps through a read error. The chain is built from TRBV7-7 and TRBJ1-6, with unresolved D. Germline CDR1 reads SSHAT; CDR2 reads FNYEAQ (reference sequence). The CDR3 extends over 13 amino acids. DNA for the CDR3: TGTGCTAGCAGCTTAGGTGCGAATTCACCCCTCCACTTT. Amino acid sequence: CASSLGANSPLHF.

The chain is built from TRBV6-1 and TRBJ1-1; D perhaps matches TRBD1 (6 bases). This CDR3 spans 14 amino acids. V lost 6 bases and J 2 bases, leaving 13 bases between the germline ends. The V gene's germline CDR1 is MNHNS and CDR2 SASEGT. The CDR3 reads CASSERTENTEAFF. The CDR3 DNA reads TGTGCCAGCAGCGAGCGGACAGAAAACACTGAAGCTTTCTTT.